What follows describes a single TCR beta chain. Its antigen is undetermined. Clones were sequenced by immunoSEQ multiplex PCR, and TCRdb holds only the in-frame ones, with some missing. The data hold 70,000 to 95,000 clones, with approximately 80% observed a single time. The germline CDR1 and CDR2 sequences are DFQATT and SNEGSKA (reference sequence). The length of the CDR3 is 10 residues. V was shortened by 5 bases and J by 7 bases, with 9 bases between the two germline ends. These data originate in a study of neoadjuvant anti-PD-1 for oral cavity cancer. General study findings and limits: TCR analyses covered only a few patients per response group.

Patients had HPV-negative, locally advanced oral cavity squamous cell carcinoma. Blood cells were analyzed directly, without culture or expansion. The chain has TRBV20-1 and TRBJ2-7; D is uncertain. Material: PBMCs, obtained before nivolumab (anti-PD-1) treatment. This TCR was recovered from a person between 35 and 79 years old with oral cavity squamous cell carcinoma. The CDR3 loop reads CSARPSEQYF. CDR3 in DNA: TGCAGTGCTCGCCCCTCTGAGCAGTACTTC.